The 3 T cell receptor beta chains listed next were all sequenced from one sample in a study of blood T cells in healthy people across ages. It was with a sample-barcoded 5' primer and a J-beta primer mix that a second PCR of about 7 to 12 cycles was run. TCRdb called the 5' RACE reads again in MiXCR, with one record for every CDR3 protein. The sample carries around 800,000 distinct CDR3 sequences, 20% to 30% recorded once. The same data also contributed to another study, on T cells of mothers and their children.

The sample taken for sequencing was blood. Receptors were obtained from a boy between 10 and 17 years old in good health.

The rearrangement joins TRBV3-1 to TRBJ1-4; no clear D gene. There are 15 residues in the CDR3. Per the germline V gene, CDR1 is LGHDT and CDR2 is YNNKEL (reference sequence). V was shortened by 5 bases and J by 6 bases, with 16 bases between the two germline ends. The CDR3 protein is CASSSYEGSHEKLFF. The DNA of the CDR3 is TGTGCCAGCAGCTCCTACGAAGGCAGCCATGAAAAACTGTTTTTT.

The DNA for the CDR3 is TGCGCCAGCAGCTTGGAATGGCTTTCTGAGCAGTTCTTC. Its protein product is CASSLEWLSEQFF. This chain uses TRBV5-1 with TRBJ2-1; D gene uncertain. V was shortened by 0 bases and J by 9 bases, with 10 bases between the two germline ends. The germline gives CDR1 SGHRS, CDR2 YFSETQ. The CDR3 spans 13 residues.

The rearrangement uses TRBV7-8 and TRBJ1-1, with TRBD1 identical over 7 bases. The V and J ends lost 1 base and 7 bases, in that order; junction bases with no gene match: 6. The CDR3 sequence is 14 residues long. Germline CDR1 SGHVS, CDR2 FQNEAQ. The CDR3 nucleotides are TGTGCCAGCAGCTTAGACAGGGGAATCGGTGAAGCTTTCTTT. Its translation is CASSLDRGIGEAFF.